Shown below are 19 T cell receptor beta chains from a single sample sequenced in a study of blood T cell repertoires in COVID-19. TCRdb keeps only in-frame clones here, not all; method: immunoSEQ multiplex PCR. The table lists approximately 450,000 clones, roughly 91% of them singletons, with roughly 4.3% in the top ten. The specimen sequenced was peripheral blood. All receptors come from a young woman with acute or convalescent COVID-19.

The chain combines TRBV2 with TRBJ2-7, with D uncertain. The CDR3 totals 14 residues. V lost 2 bases to trimming and J lost 0 bases, with 8 bases between them. Germline V lookup: CDR1 SNHLY, CDR2 FYNNEI. CDR3 in DNA: TGTGCCAGCAGTGAAAACACCAGCTCCTACGAGCAGTACTTC. It encodes CASSENTSSYEQYF. The whole variable domain, remainder taken from reference TRBV2 and TRBJ2-7, is EPEVTQTPSHQVTQMGQEVILRCVPISNHLYFYWYRQILGQKVEFLVSFYNNEISEKSEIFDDQFSVERPDGSNFTLKIRSTKLEDSAMYFCASSENTSSYEQYFGPGTRLTVT.

This chain joins TRBV5-4 and TRBJ2-4; 15 bases map to TRBD2. This CDR3 comprises 16 residues. Germline V gene data show CDR1 as SGHNT and CDR2 as YYREEE (reference sequence). With V trimmed by 4 bases and J by 4 bases, 3 bases remained unmatched. The CDR3 bases are TGTGCCAGCAGCGGGACTAGCGGGGGGTTAAAAAACATTCAGTACTTC. Translation: CASSGTSGGLKNIQYF.

The rearrangement links TRBV15 to TRBJ2-2; 10 bases map to TRBD2. The trim removed 0 bases at V and 5 bases at J, leaving 15 bases unmatched. The germline V gene encodes CDR1 LNHNV and CDR2 YYDKDF (reference sequence). The CDR3 length is 20 residues. CDR3 sequence (DNA): TGTGCCACCAGCAGAGATAGGGGTATTAGCGGGGGGTCGAGGACCGGGGAGCTGTTTTTT. It codes for CATSRDRGISGGSRTGELFF.

The chain links TRBV30 to TRBJ1-2; 7 bases map to TRBD1. Germline CDR1 is GTSNPN and CDR2 is SVGIG (reference sequence). This CDR3 contains 14 residues. V was clipped by 3 bases and J by 4 bases; unmatched bases: 8. CDR3 nucleotide sequence: TGTGCCTGGAGAGGAGACAGGGCTGGCTATGGCTACACCTTC. Protein: CAWRGDRAGYGYTF.

CDR3 amino acids: CASRASGGTDTQYF. CDR3 DNA sequence: TGTGCCAGCAGAGCTAGCGGGGGCACAGATACGCAGTATTTT. The chain links TRBV9 to TRBJ2-3; 9 bases map to TRBD2. After removal of 5 bases from V and 1 base from J, the junction contained 2 bases not matched to a gene. This CDR3 comprises 14 residues. The germline gives CDR1 SGDLS, CDR2 YYNGEE.

The rearrangement uses TRBV6-5 and TRBJ1-2; weak D call: TRBD1 (6 bases). In germline, CDR1 is MNHEY, CDR2 SVGAGI. V was shortened by 5 bases and J by 3 bases, with 16 bases between the two germline ends. This CDR3 contains 15 residues. The CDR3 nucleotides read TGTGCCAGCAGTCAAACCAGGGGAAACGACTATGGCTACACCTTC. It translates to CASSQTRGNDYGYTF.

This chain connects TRBV9 to TRBJ2-4, with D perhaps matching TRBD1 (7 bases). The V end lost 2 bases, the J end lost 7 bases, and 13 bases lay between the germline ends. The CDR3 is 14 amino acids. The germline CDR1 and CDR2 sequences are SGDLS and YYNGEE. CDR3 DNA: TGTGCCAGCAGCGTTAGTCAGGGGGGTAACATTCAGTACTTC. Protein: CASSVSQGGNIQYF.

The chain couples TRBV7-8 to TRBJ2-5; D may be TRBD1 (6 bases). V was trimmed by 3 bases and J by 3 bases, leaving 17 bases between them. Germline V gene data show CDR1 as SGHVS and CDR2 as FQNEAQ. This CDR3 is built from 16 residues. CDR3 residues: CASSFTLWTAEETQYF. The CDR3 bases are TGTGCCAGCAGCTTTACCCTGTGGACAGCCGAAGAGACCCAGTACTTC.

J is TRBJ2-7 and V is TRBV6-6; 8 bases agree with TRBD2. CDR3 size: 16 residues. In germline, CDR1 is MNHNY, CDR2 SVGAGI (reference sequence). The J segment lost 0 bases and the V segment lost 7 bases, leaving 11 bases of the junction unmatched. The CDR3 DNA reads TGTGCCAGCATCCCCGACGGGGGGGCAAGCTCCTACGAGCAGTACTTC. Amino acids: CASIPDGGASSYEQYF.

The chain has TRBV11-1 and TRBJ2-1, with a tentative D call TRBD1 (5 bases). V was clipped by 4 bases and J by 3 bases, with 7 bases between them. The germline V gene has CDR1 SGHAT and CDR2 FQDESV (reference sequence). The CDR3 extends over 13 amino acids. This chain's CDR3 is CASSSDSYNEQFF. DNA for the CDR3: TGTGCCAGCAGCTCAGACAGCTACAATGAGCAGTTCTTC.

V and J are TRBV5-6 and TRBJ1-2, with D possibly TRBD1 on 6 matching bases. This CDR3 spans 15 amino acids. Deletions cut 4 bases from V and 8 bases from J, with 21 bases between. Per the germline V gene, CDR1 is SGHDT and CDR2 is YYEEEE. CDR3 protein: CASSLPGGRGDGYTF. The DNA for the CDR3 is TGTGCCAGCAGCCTCCCTGGGGGCAGGGGTGACGGCTACACCTTC. Combining the CDR3 with reference TRBV5-6 and TRBJ1-2 gives the whole variable domain DAGVTQSPTHLIKTRGQQVTLRCSPKSGHDTVSWYQQALGQGPQFIFQYYEEEERQRGNFPDRFSGHQFPNYSSELNVNALLLGDSALYLCASSLPGGRGDGYTFGSGTRLTVV.

V is TRBV12-3 or TRBV12-4 and J is TRBJ2-2; D remains unclear. Trimming took 3 bases from V and 6 from J, leaving 8 bases between them. This CDR3 region has 13 residues. CDR3 amino acids: CASSFITAGELFF. The CDR3 bases are TGTGCCAGCAGTTTTATTACGGCCGGGGAGCTGTTTTTT.

This sequence joins TRBV5-1 and TRBJ1-4, with D tentatively TRBD1 (5 bases). CDR1 is SGHRS and CDR2 is YFSETQ in the germline V gene. The CDR3 spans 16 residues. V dropped 3 bases and J dropped 4 bases, with 16 bases sitting between them. The CDR3 DNA reads as TGCGCCAGCAGCTCGGGACTCGGGAGGAGTAATGAAAAACTGTTTTTT. The encoded protein is CASSSGLGRSNEKLFF.

The chain couples TRBV28 to TRBJ2-3; 7 nucleotides line up with TRBD1. Germline V CDR1 and CDR2: MDHEN, SYDVKM. The CDR3 consists of 14 residues. Germline trimming cut 3 bases from V and 6 bases from J; bases unmatched to any gene: 6. The CDR3 sequence is CASSLDRTGDTQYF. CDR3 nucleotide sequence: TGTGCCAGCAGTTTGGACAGGACCGGGGATACGCAGTATTTT.

This CDR3 is CASSLDWAGTYEQYF. CDR3 coding DNA: TGTGCCAGCAGCTTAGATTGGGCCGGAACCTACGAGCAGTACTTC. The chain couples TRBV11-2 to TRBJ2-7, with D unresolved. Trimming removed 0 bases at V and 2 bases at J, with 11 bases between. The CDR3 totals 15 residues. Per germline, CDR1 SGHAT and CDR2 FQNNGV.

This chain connects TRBV12-3 or TRBV12-4 to TRBJ2-3; 12 bases are shared with TRBD2. Trimming took 3 bases from V and 12 from J; bases not matched to a gene: 4. This CDR3 is 13 amino acids long. This CDR3 reads CASSFLAGGLQYF. CDR3 sequence (DNA): TGTGCCAGCAGTTTCCTAGCGGGGGGGCTTCAGTATTTT.

The chain couples TRBV5-4 to TRBJ2-3; no clear D. Deletions cut 4 bases from V and 5 bases from J, with 23 bases between. Germline lookup yields CDR1 SGHNT and CDR2 YYREEE (reference sequence). The CDR3 runs 17 residues. The CDR3 sequence is CASSKKSYSWIRDTQYF. Here the CDR3 DNA reads TGTGCCAGCAGCAAAAAGAGCTACAGTTGGATCAGAGATACGCAGTATTTT.

CDR3 coding DNA: TGCGCCAGCAGGGACCGGGACAGGGGGATCCAAGAGACCCAGTACTTC. Translating gives CASRDRDRGIQETQYF. This sequence joins TRBV10-1 and TRBJ2-5; 11 positions agree with TRBD1. J was trimmed by 1 base and V by 6 bases; bases with no gene match: 7. Germline values: CDR1 WNHNN, CDR2 SYGVQD (reference sequence). The CDR3 consists of 16 residues.

In its sample, this clone was seen a few times. The rearrangement links TRBV30 to TRBJ1-4; D not certain. Germline V gene lookup returns CDR1 GTSNPN and CDR2 SVGIG (reference sequence). Trimming took 1 base from V and 3 from J, leaving 9 bases between them. The CDR3 is 14 amino acids. The CDR3 DNA reads as TGTGCCTGGAGTGCTGCAGGATCTAATGAAAAACTGTTTTTT. It translates to CAWSAAGSNEKLFF. The variable domain in full, with the rest retrieved from reference TRBV30 and TRBJ1-4, is SQTIHQWPATLVQPVGSPLSLECTVEGTSNPNLYWYRQAAGRGLQLLFYSVGIGQISSEVPQNLSASRPQDRQFILSSKKLLLSDSGFYLCAWSAAGSNEKLFFGSGTQLSVL.